In its sample, the clone carrying this T cell receptor (beta chain) was seen once. Its cognate antigen is unknown. Systemic immunosuppression or a history of autoimmune disease excluded patients. With baseline, cycle 4 day 1, and cycle 7 day 1 as timepoints, blood was sampled. The data are from a study of OX40 agonist ivuxolimab in advanced cancers. Study-level background: Of the patients, three showed partial responses, one with hepatocellular carcinoma and two with cutaneous melanoma. Points from the study as a whole: Clonal expansion from baseline to week 6 occurred in both CD4+ and CD8+ T cells.

Some clones are missing from TCRdb's copy, which holds only in-frame ones; the method was immunoSEQ multiplex PCR. Of around 80,000 clones listed, around 87% are singletons. The V end was cut by 4 bases, the J end by 5 bases, with 17 bases between. Germline V CDR1 and CDR2: LNHDA, SQIVND (reference sequence). This CDR3 comprises 16 residues. The clonotype comes from an adult with an advanced solid tumor such as melanoma, head and neck, liver or kidney cancer. The sequences come from CD4+ or CD8+ T cells sorted from blood, collected in a trial of the OX40 agonist ivuxolimab. The V call is TRBV19, the J call TRBJ2-2; D is perhaps TRBD1 or TRBD2 (5 bases each). This CDR3 is CASSTIRDAKTGELFF. CDR3 DNA sequence: TGTGCCAGTAGTACAATCCGGGACGCCAAAACCGGGGAGCTGTTTTTT.